These T cell receptor beta chains were read from a single sample in a study of cytomegalovirus exposure and HLA in healthy donors. The data were produced by immunoSEQ multiplex PCR, yet TCRdb's version contains in-frame clones alone and is incomplete. The data show under 150,000 clones, 70% to 80% seen once. The sequencing input was PBMCs. These receptors were taken from a woman aged 45-65 years in good health and CMV-seropositive. The CDR3 runs from the conserved cysteine through the conserved F or W. The D gene is left open where the match is weak. Only some rows state a clone size, as once, few, many or a class for expanded clones.

j_call: TRBJ2-3
v_call: TRBV7-2
d_call: TRBD2
clone_size: few
cdr3_nt: TGTGCCAGCAGCTTCTCCCTCGCTAGCGGGGGGATCACAGATACGCAGTATTTT
cdr3_aa: CASSFSLASGGITDTQYF

j_call: TRBJ2-3
v_call: TRBV9
d_call: TRBD2
clone_size: .
cdr3_nt: TGTGCCAGCAGCGCGAGCGGGGGCGCCGGAGGAGATACGCAGTATTTT
cdr3_aa: CASSASGGAGGDTQYF

j_call: TRBJ1-5
v_call: TRBV6-4
d_call: TRBD1
clone_size: few
cdr3_nt: TGTGCCAGCAGCCCCGGGACAGGGGGCAATCAGCCCCAGCATTTT
cdr3_aa: CASSPGTGGNQPQHF

j_call: TRBJ1-6
v_call: TRBV6-6
d_call: .
clone_size: .
cdr3_nt: TGTGCCAGCCGACCGGGGGGAGATTCGTCACCCCTCCACTTT
cdr3_aa: CASRPGGDSSPLHF

j_call: TRBJ1-5
v_call: TRBV19
d_call: .
clone_size: .
cdr3_nt: TGTGCCAGTAGTATGGGAGTGGCCGGCGATTCTCCTCAGCCCCAGCATTTT
cdr3_aa: CASSMGVAGDSPQPQHF

j_call: TRBJ2-7
v_call: TRBV2
d_call: TRBD1
clone_size: .
cdr3_nt: TGTGCCAGCGCTAAGACGGCGTCACAGGGGGCTCACGAGCAGTACTTC
cdr3_aa: CASAKTASQGAHEQYF

j_call: TRBJ2-5
v_call: TRBV9
d_call: TRBD2
clone_size: .
cdr3_nt: TGTGCCAGCAGCGTATGGGGAGGGGAGACCCAGTACTTC
cdr3_aa: CASSVWGGETQYF

j_call: TRBJ1-3
v_call: TRBV7-2
d_call: .
clone_size: .
cdr3_nt: TGTGCCAGCAGCCCACAGGGAGGGGGAAACACCATATATTTT
cdr3_aa: CASSPQGGGNTIYF

j_call: TRBJ1-4
v_call: TRBV30
d_call: TRBD1
clone_size: once
cdr3_nt: TGTGCCTGGATCCCCCGGGGACAGGGGGATGAAAAACTGTTTTTT
cdr3_aa: CAWIPRGQGDEKLFF

j_call: TRBJ1-1
v_call: TRBV19
d_call: .
clone_size: few
cdr3_nt: TGTGCCAGTATCGGGAGGAACACTGAAGCTTTCTTT
cdr3_aa: CASIGRNTEAFF

j_call: TRBJ2-7
v_call: TRBV5-1
d_call: .
clone_size: once
cdr3_nt: TGCGCCAGCAGCTTCTTCGGCTACGAGCAGTACTTC
cdr3_aa: CASSFFGYEQYF

j_call: TRBJ1-5
v_call: TRBV18
d_call: .
clone_size: .
cdr3_nt: TGTGCCAGCTCACCGTCCAGGGCCAATCAGCCCCGGCATTTT
cdr3_aa: CASSPSRANQPRHF

j_call: TRBJ2-5
v_call: TRBV2
d_call: .
clone_size: .
cdr3_nt: TGTGCCAGCTCGAGCCAAGAGACCCAGTACTTC
cdr3_aa: CASSSQETQYF

j_call: TRBJ1-6
v_call: TRBV6-5
d_call: TRBD1
clone_size: .
cdr3_nt: TGTGCCAGCAGTTACAATGGACAGGGGACTTCACCCCTCCACTTT
cdr3_aa: CASSYNGQGTSPLHF

j_call: TRBJ1-3
v_call: TRBV28
d_call: .
clone_size: .
cdr3_nt: TGTGCCAGCAGCCCTTCCTTAGCCGGAAACACCATATATTTT
cdr3_aa: CASSPSLAGNTIYF

j_call: TRBJ1-4
v_call: TRBV7-9
d_call: .
clone_size: .
cdr3_nt: TGTGCCAGCAGCTTCTCTAATCTAAAACTGTTTTTT
cdr3_aa: CASSFSNLKLFF

j_call: TRBJ1-1
v_call: TRBV27
d_call: .
clone_size: .
cdr3_nt: TGTGCCAGCAGTTTTGCCGGCACTGAAGCTTTCTTT
cdr3_aa: CASSFAGTEAFF

j_call: TRBJ1-3
v_call: TRBV15
d_call: .
clone_size: .
cdr3_nt: TGTGCCACCAGCAGAGTTGGGCGGGGAATCTCTGGAAACACCATATATTTT
cdr3_aa: CATSRVGRGISGNTIYF

j_call: TRBJ2-7
v_call: TRBV11-2
d_call: .
clone_size: .
cdr3_nt: TGTGCCAGCAGCTCCCCGTGGAGGATCTCCTACGAGCAGTACTTC
cdr3_aa: CASSSPWRISYEQYF

j_call: TRBJ2-2
v_call: TRBV19
d_call: .
clone_size: once
cdr3_nt: TGTGCCAGTAGTATAGATGGAGGTACCGGGGAGCTGTTTTTT
cdr3_aa: CASSIDGGTGELFF

j_call: TRBJ2-3
v_call: TRBV9
d_call: .
clone_size: .
cdr3_nt: TGTGCCAGCAGCGTTTGGGGGGTATCAGATACGCAGTATTTT
cdr3_aa: CASSVWGVSDTQYF

j_call: TRBJ1-5
v_call: TRBV30
d_call: .
clone_size: .
cdr3_nt: TGTGCCTGGAGGGGAGAGGCGAATCAGCCCCAGCATTTT
cdr3_aa: CAWRGEANQPQHF

j_call: TRBJ1-2
v_call: TRBV9
d_call: .
clone_size: .
cdr3_nt: TGTGCCAGCAGCCCCCGCGCGGGGGTTTTAAACTATGGCTACACCTTC
cdr3_aa: CASSPRAGVLNYGYTF

j_call: TRBJ2-7
v_call: TRBV7-8
d_call: .
clone_size: .
cdr3_nt: TGTGCCAGCAGCTTAGGCAGTTACGAGCAGTACTTC
cdr3_aa: CASSLGSYEQYF

j_call: TRBJ1-6
v_call: TRBV2
d_call: TRBD1
clone_size: .
cdr3_nt: TGTGCCAGCAGGGGACAGGGGGCGGGTAATTCACCCCTCCACTTT
cdr3_aa: CASRGQGAGNSPLHF

j_call: TRBJ1-6
v_call: TRBV7-3
d_call: .
clone_size: .
cdr3_nt: TGTGCCAGCAGCTTATTTGGGGGCGCGAATTCACCCCTCCACTTT
cdr3_aa: CASSLFGGANSPLHF

j_call: TRBJ2-7
v_call: TRBV5-1
d_call: .
clone_size: .
cdr3_nt: TGCGCCAGCCGTCCGAGGGTTTCCTACGAGCAGTACTTC
cdr3_aa: CASRPRVSYEQYF

j_call: TRBJ1-2
v_call: TRBV19
d_call: .
clone_size: once
cdr3_nt: TGTGCCAGTAGTATTTCCGGGGGTGAGGGCTACACCTTC
cdr3_aa: CASSISGGEGYTF

j_call: TRBJ1-2
v_call: TRBV30
d_call: .
clone_size: .
cdr3_nt: TGTGCCTGGAGTCCCAATCCAACTAACTATGGCTACACCTTC
cdr3_aa: CAWSPNPTNYGYTF

j_call: TRBJ2-5
v_call: TRBV7-9
d_call: TRBD2
clone_size: few
cdr3_nt: TGTGCCAGCAGCACGGTTAGCCTTCGGGAGGCTGGAAGGGAGACCCAGTACTTC
cdr3_aa: CASSTVSLREAGRETQYF

j_call: TRBJ1-3
v_call: TRBV29-1
d_call: .
clone_size: .
cdr3_nt: TGCAGCGCCTCACAGAGCTCTGGAAACACCATATATTTT
cdr3_aa: CSASQSSGNTIYF

j_call: TRBJ2-5
v_call: TRBV9
d_call: TRBD2
clone_size: .
cdr3_nt: TGTGTCAGCAGCGAGGGACTAGCGGAAAACCAAGAGACCCAGTACTTC
cdr3_aa: CVSSEGLAENQETQYF

j_call: TRBJ2-5
v_call: TRBV7-2
d_call: .
clone_size: .
cdr3_nt: TGTGCCAGCAGCTTAAGAGGGTTTCGGGGAGAGACCCAGTACTTC
cdr3_aa: CASSLRGFRGETQYF

j_call: TRBJ2-3
v_call: TRBV5-1
d_call: .
clone_size: .
cdr3_nt: TGCGCCAGCAGCTACCCAGGGGCGGATACGCAGTATTTT
cdr3_aa: CASSYPGADTQYF

j_call: TRBJ1-5
v_call: TRBV10-3
d_call: .
clone_size: .
cdr3_nt: TGTGCCATCAGTGATTTTCTGGGGGCGCAAACCCAGCCCCAGCATTTT
cdr3_aa: CAISDFLGAQTQPQHF

j_call: TRBJ2-2
v_call: TRBV6-1
d_call: TRBD2
clone_size: .
cdr3_nt: TGTGCCAGCAGTGCTAGCGGGGGGACCGGGGAGCTGTTTTTT
cdr3_aa: CASSASGGTGELFF